Ten or more counts support the clone carrying this T cell receptor beta chain. What it recognizes is unknown. Documented time point: newly diagnosed GD, antithyroid drugs for less than 3 months. Making the TCR library involved RNA that had been extracted from PBMCs. Guidelines of the American Thyroid Association were used to diagnose Graves' disease. Construction of the TCR beta libraries employed iRepertoire HTBI primers in conjunction with Arm-PCR of CDR3 regions. One entry per CDR3 protein, called by TCRdb with MiXCR from the multiplex PCR reads. Of 400,000 to 550,000 distinct CDR3 sequences listed, about 15% are singletons. Germline values: CDR1 DFQATT, CDR2 SNEGSKA (reference sequence). This CDR3 has 16 amino acids. J was trimmed by 8 bases and V by 0 bases; bases with no gene match: 12. The entry originates in a study of regulatory T cells in long-lasting Graves disease. Study-wide findings and caveats: Persistent patients shared more public clonotypes (2,741) than newly diagnosed patients (966).

This sample was also put to use in a study of T cells in Graves' hyperthyroidism and ophthalmopathy.

The TCR sequence derives from a woman aged 25-40 years with Graves disease. The chain employs TRBV20-1 and TRBJ2-1; 8 bases are a match to TRBD2. Source: peripheral blood mononuclear cells (PBMCs), taken at new diagnosis, from a patient treated with antithyroid drugs. The DNA for the CDR3 is TGCAGTGCTAGAGAGAGACGCGGGGGGCTTATCCATGAGCAGTTCTTC. This encodes CSARERRGGLIHEQFF.